The 3 T cell receptor beta chains given below trace back to one sample, sequenced in a study of cytomegalovirus exposure and HLA in healthy donors. 13 Jbeta primers and 60 Vbeta primers were used for the PCR. Only in-frame clones appear in the TCRdb table, and some are missing; sequencing was by immunoSEQ multiplex PCR. The repertoire holds more than 95,000 clones, about 80% seen once, with under 6.5% in the top ten. The source material was PBMCs. These receptors originate from a man in his 60s in good health and CMV-seropositive.

This chain joins TRBV11-2 and TRBJ2-7, with D possibly TRBD2 on 5 matching bases. Germline V gene lookup returns CDR1 SGHAT and CDR2 FQNNGV. This CDR3 region has 14 residues. Trimming removed 4 bases at V and 4 bases at J, with 14 bases between. The CDR3 DNA reads TGTGCCAGCAGCTCCCATACGGACTCGTACGAGCAGTACTTC. It codes for CASSSHTDSYEQYF.

The chain is built from TRBV6-5 and TRBJ1-5; 9 positions agree with TRBD1. Trimming at V came to 4 bases and at J to 6 bases, leaving 7 bases not matched to a gene. This CDR3 has 15 amino acids. CDR1 and CDR2 from the germline V gene are MNHEY and SVGAGI. CDR3 in DNA: TGTGCCAGCAGTTCCCTACGGACAGGGGCTCAGCCCCAGCATTTT. This translates into CASSSLRTGAQPQHF.

Concerning this clone itself: The junction departs from germline at one end; a sequencing error may be responsible. The chain recombines TRBV18 with TRBJ2-7, with 7 bases fitting TRBD1. CDR1 and CDR2 (germline): KGHSH, LQKENI. The CDR3 sequence is 14 residues long. The CDR3 is CASSRDQTGVEQHF. The CDR3 nucleotides are TGTGCCAGCTCACGGGATCAAACAGGGGTCGAGCAGCACTTC.